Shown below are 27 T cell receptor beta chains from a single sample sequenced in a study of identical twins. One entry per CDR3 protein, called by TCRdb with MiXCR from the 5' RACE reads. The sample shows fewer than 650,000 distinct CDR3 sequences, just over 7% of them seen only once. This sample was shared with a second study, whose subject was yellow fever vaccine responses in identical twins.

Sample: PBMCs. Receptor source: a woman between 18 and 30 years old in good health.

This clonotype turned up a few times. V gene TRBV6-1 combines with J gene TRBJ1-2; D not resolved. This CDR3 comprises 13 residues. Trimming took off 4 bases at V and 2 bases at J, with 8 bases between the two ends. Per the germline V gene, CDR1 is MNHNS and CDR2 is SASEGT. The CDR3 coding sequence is TGTGCCAGCAGTGTCAACCGCAACTATGGCTACACCTTC. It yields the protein CASSVNRNYGYTF.

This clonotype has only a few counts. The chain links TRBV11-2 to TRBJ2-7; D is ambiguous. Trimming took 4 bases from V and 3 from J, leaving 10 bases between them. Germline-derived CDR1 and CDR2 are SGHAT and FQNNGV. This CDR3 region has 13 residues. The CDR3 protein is CASSYLQDYEQYV. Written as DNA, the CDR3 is TGTGCCAGCAGCTACCTACAAGACTACGAGCAGTACGTC.

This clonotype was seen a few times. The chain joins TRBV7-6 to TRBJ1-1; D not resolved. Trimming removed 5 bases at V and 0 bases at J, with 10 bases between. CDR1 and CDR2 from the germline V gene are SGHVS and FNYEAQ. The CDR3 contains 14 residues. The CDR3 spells CASSRGNLNTEAFF. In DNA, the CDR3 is TGTGCCAGCAGCCGAGGGAACCTGAACACTGAAGCTTTCTTT.

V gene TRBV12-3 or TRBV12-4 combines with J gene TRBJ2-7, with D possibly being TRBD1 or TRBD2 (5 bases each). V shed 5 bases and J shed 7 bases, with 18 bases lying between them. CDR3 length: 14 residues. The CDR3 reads CASSPSTGWGEQYV. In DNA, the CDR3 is TGTGCCAGCAGTCCCTCCACAGGCTGGGGGGAGCAGTACGTC.

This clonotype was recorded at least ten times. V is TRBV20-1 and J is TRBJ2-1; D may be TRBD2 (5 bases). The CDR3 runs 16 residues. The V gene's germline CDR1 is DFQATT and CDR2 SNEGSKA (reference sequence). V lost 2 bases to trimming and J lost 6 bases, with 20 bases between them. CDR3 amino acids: CSARISGKRRGNEQFF. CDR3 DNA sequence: TGCAGTGCTAGAATTTCGGGGAAAAGGCGAGGCAATGAGCAGTTCTTC.

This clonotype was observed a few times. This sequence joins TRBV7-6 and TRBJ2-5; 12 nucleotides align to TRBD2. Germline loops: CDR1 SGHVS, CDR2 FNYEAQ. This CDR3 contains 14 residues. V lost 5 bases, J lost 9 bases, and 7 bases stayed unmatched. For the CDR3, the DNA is TGTGCCAGCAGCCCGGCTAGCGGGGGGGTGGCCCAGTACTTC. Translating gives CASSPASGGVAQYF.

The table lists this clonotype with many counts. This chain's CDR3 is CSARVGGGSSYNEQFF. CDR3 nucleotides: TGCAGTGCTAGGGTAGGGGGCGGGTCCTCCTACAATGAGCAGTTCTTC. The chain recombines TRBV20-1 with TRBJ2-1; TRBD1 aligns across 7 bases. Trimming at V came to 3 bases and at J to 0 bases, leaving 8 bases not matched to a gene. There are 16 residues in the CDR3. The V gene's germline CDR1 is DFQATT and CDR2 SNEGSKA (reference sequence).

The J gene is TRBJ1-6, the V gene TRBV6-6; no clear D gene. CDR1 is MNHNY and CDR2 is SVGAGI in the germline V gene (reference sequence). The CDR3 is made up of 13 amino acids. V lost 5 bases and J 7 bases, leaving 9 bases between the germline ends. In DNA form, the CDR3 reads TGTGCCAGCAGTGACCCGGGAAATTCACCCCTCCACTTT. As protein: CASSDPGNSPLHF.

The CDR3 region has the DNA TGTGCCAGCAGCTTAGAACTGTGGGCCACGGGGGATTACGAGCAGTACTTC. Residues: CASSLELWATGDYEQYF. The V and J genes are TRBV11-2 and TRBJ2-7; tentatively, D is TRBD2 (6 bases). The germline V and J ends were trimmed by 0 bases and 4 bases, with 19 bases remaining between them. Looked up from germline, CDR1 is SGHAT and CDR2 is FQNNGV. There are 17 residues in the CDR3.

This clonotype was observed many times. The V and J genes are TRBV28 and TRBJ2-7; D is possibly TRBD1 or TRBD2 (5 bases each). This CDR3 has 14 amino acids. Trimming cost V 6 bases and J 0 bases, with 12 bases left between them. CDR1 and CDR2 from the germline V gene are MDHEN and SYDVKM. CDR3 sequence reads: CASSPAGSSYEQYV. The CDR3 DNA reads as TGTGCCAGCAGCCCAGCAGGGAGCTCCTACGAGCAGTACGTC.

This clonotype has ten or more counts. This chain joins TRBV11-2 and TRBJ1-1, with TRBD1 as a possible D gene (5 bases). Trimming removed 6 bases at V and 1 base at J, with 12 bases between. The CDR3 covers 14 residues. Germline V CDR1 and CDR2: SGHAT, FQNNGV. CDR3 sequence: CASSKQAANTEAFF. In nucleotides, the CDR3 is TGTGCCAGCAGTAAACAGGCGGCGAACACTGAAGCTTTCTTT.

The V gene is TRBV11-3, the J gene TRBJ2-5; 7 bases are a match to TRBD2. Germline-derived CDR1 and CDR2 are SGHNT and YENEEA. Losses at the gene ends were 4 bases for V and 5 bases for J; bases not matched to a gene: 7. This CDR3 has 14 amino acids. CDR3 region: CASSWGGQAETQYF. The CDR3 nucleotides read TGTGCCAGCAGCTGGGGGGGTCAGGCGGAGACCCAGTACTTC.

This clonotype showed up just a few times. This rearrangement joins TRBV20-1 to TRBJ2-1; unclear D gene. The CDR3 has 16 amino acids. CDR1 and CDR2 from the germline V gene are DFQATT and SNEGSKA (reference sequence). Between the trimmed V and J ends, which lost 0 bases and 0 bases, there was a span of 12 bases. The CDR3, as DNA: TGCAGTGCTAGAGATATATTACGGGCCTCCTACAATGAGCAGTTCTTC. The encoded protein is CSARDILRASYNEQFF.

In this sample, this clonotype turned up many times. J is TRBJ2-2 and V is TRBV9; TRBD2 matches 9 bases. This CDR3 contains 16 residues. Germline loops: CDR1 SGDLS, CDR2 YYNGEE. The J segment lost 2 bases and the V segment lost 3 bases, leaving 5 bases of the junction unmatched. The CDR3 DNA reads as TGTGCCAGCAGCGCCCTAGCGGGGAGTAACACCGGGGAGCTGTTTTTT. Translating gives CASSALAGSNTGELFF.

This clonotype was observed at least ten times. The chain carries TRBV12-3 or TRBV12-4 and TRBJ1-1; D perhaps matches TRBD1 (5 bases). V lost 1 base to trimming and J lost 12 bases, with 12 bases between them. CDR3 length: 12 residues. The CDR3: CASSLGTLGTFF. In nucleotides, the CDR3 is TGTGCCAGCAGTTTAGGGACACTTGGGACTTTCTTT.

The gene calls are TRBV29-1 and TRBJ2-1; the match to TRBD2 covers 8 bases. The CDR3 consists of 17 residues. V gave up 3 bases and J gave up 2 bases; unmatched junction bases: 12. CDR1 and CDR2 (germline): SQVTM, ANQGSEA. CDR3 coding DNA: TGCAGCGTTGATGATTCCTGGCGGGAGGCCCCCTACAATGAGCAGTTCTTC. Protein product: CSVDDSWREAPYNEQFF.

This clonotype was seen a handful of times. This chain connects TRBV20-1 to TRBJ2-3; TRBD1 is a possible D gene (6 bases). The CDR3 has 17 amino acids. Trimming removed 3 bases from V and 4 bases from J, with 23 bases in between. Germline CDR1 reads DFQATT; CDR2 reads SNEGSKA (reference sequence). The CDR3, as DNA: TGCAGTGCTAGCGATCCGCCCTGGACAGTGGTCCCAGATACGCAGTATTTT. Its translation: CSASDPPWTVVPDTQYF.

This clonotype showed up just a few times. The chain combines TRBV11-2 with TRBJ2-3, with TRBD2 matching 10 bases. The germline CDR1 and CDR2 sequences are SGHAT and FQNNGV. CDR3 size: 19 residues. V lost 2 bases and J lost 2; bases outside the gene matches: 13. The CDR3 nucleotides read TGTGCCAGCAGCTTAAGGGCTGGGCGGCTAGCGGGGGACACAGATACGCAGTATTTT. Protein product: CASSLRAGRLAGDTDTQYF.

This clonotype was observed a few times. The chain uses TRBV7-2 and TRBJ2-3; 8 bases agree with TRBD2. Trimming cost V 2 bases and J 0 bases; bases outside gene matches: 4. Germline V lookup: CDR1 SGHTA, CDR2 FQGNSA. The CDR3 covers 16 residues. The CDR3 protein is CASSLRQRGSTDTQYF. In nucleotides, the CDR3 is TGTGCCAGCAGCTTACGCCAGCGGGGGAGCACAGATACGCAGTATTTT.

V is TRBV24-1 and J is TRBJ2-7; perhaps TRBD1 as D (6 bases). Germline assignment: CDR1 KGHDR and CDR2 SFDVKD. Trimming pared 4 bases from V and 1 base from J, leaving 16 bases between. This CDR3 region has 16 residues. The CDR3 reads CATSDSTGLGSYEQYF. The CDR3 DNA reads TGTGCCACCAGTGACTCCACAGGGTTAGGATCCTACGAGCAGTACTTC.

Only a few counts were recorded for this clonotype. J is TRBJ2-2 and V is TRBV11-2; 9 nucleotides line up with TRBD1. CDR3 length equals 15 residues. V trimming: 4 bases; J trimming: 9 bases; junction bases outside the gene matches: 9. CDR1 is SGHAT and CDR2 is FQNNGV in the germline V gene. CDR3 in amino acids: CASSWGQGSTRELFF. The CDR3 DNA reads TGTGCCAGCAGCTGGGGACAGGGAAGTACCCGGGAGCTGTTTTTT.

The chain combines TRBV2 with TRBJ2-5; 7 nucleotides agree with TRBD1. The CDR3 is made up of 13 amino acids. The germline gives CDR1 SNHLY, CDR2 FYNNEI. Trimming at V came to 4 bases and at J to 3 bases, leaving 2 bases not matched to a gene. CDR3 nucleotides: TGTGCCAGCAGTGGGGACAGAAAAGAGACCCAGTACTTC. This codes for CASSGDRKETQYF.

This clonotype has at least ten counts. The CDR3 DNA reads TGTGCCAGCAGCTTAGGAGAGGCTGTTAACTATGGCTACACCTTC. It codes for CASSLGEAVNYGYTF. This chain links TRBV7-9 with TRBJ1-2, with unresolved D. Per the germline V gene, CDR1 is SEHNR and CDR2 is FQNEAQ (reference sequence). This CDR3 is 15 amino acids long. V dropped 1 base and J dropped 1 base, with 10 bases sitting between them.

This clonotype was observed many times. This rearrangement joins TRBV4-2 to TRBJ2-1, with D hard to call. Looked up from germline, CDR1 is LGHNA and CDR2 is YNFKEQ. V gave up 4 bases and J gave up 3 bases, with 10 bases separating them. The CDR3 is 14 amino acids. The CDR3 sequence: CASSPYLGYNEQFF. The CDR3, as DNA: TGTGCCAGCAGCCCCTACCTGGGCTACAATGAGCAGTTCTTC.

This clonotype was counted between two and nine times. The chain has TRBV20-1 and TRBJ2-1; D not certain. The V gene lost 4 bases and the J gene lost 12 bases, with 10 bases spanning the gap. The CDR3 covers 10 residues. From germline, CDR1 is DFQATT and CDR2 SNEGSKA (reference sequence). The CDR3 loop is CSAKAPAQFF. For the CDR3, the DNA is TGCAGTGCTAAGGCTCCAGCGCAGTTCTTC.

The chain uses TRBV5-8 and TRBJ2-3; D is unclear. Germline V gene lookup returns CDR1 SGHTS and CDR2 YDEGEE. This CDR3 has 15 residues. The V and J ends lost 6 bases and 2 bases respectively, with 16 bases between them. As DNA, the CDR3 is TGTGCCAGCAACCCCGCACCCCCTTACACAGATACGCAGTATTTT. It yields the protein CASNPAPPYTDTQYF.

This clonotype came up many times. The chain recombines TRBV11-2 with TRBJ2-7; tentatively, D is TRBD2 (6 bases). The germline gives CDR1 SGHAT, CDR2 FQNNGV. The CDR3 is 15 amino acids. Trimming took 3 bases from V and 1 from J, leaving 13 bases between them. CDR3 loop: CASSLGQRASYEQYF. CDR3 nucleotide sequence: TGTGCCAGCAGCTTGGGGCAGCGGGCATCCTACGAGCAGTACTTC.